This paragraph covers one T cell receptor (beta chain) sequence. What it binds is unknown. This entry belongs to a study of cytomegalovirus exposure and HLA in healthy donors. About the study: Early released data had around 79 million unique TCRs, all coming from HLA-typed donors.

PCR used 60 Vbeta primers and 13 Jbeta primers. Sequencing was performed with immunoSEQ multiplex PCR; in TCRdb, only in-frame clones are kept and a portion is missing. The table includes some 150,000 clones, 70% to 80% detected once. There are 13 residues in the CDR3. V gave up 0 bases and J gave up 11 bases, with 12 bases separating them. CDR1 is SGDLS, CDR2 YYNGEE, per germline. Study conclusions and caveats: By HLA locus, TCR association rates varied in a later analysis, with DRB1 showing the most and HLA-C the fewest. Most observed TCR sequences were rare, whereas some public TCRs were detected in many donors.

V usage is TRBV9 and J usage is TRBJ2-1; D gene unclear. This receptor was obtained from a man aged 25-45 years in good health and CMV-seropositive. The sample consisted of PBMCs. CDR3 coding DNA: TGTGCCAGCAGCGTAGGATCCCGCAGGAAGCAGTTCTTC. It codes for CASSVGSRRKQFF.